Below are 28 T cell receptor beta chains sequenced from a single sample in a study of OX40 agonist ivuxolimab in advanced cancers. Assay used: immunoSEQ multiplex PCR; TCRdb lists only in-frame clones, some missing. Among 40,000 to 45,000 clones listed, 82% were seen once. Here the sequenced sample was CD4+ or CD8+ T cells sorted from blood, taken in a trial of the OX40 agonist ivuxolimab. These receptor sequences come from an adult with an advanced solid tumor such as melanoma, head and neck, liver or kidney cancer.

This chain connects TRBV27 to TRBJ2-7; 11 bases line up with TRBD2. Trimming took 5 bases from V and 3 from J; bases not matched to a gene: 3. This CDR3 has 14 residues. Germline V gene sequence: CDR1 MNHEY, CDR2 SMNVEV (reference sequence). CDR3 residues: CASSRGTSGYEQYF. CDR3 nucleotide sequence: TGTGCCAGCAGTCGCGGGACTAGCGGCTACGAGCAGTACTTC.

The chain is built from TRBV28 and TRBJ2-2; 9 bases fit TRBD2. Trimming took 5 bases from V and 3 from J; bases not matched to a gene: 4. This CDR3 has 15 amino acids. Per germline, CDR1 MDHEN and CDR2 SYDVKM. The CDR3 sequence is CASSDSGRDTGELFF. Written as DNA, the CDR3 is TGTGCCAGCAGTGATAGCGGGAGAGACACCGGGGAGCTGTTTTTT.

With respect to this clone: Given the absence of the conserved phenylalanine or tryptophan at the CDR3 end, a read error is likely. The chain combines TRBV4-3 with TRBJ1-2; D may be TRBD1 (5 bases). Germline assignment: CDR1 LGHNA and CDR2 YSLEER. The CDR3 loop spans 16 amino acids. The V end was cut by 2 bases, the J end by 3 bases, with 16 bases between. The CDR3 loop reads CASSQSGGMADYGYTL. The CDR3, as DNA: TGCGCCAGCAGCCAATCCGGGGGGATGGCCGACTATGGCTACACCCTC.

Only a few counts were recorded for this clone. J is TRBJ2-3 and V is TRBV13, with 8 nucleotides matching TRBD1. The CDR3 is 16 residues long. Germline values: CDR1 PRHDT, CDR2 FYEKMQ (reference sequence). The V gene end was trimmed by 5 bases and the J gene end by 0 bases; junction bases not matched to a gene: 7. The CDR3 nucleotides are TGTGCCAGCAGCCGGTTGGGACAGGCTAGCACAGATACGCAGTATTTT. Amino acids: CASSRLGQASTDTQYF. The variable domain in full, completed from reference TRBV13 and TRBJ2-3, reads AAGVIQSPRHLIKEKRETATLKCYPIPRHDTVYWYQQGPGQDPQFLISFYEKMQSDKGSIPDRFSAQQFSDYHSELNMSSLELGDSALYFCASSRLGQASTDTQYFGPGTRLTVL.

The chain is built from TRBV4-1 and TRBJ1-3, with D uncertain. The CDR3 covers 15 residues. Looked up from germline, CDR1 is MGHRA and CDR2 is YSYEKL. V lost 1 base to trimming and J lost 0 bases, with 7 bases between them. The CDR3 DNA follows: TGCGCCAGCAGCCAAGTTGGTCTCTCTGGAAACACCATATATTTT. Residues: CASSQVGLSGNTIYF.

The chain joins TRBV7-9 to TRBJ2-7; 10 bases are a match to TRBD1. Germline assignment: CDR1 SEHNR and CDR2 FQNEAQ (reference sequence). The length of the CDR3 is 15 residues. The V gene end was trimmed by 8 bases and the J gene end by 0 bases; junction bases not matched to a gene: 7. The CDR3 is CASSPDRGSSYEQYF. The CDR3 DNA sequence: TGTGCCAGCTCCCCGGACAGGGGGTCCTCCTACGAGCAGTACTTC.

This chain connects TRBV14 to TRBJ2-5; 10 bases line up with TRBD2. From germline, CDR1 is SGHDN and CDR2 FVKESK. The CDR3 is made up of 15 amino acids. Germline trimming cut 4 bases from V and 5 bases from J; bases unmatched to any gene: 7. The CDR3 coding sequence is TGTGCCAGCAGCCCCCTAGCGGGAGTCGCTGAGACCCAGTACTTC. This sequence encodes CASSPLAGVAETQYF. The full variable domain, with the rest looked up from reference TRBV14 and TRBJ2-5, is EAGVTQFPSHSVIEKGQTVTLRCDPISGHDNLYWYRRVMGKEIKFLLHFVKESKQDESGMPNNRFLAERTGGTYSTLKVQPAELEDSGVYFCASSPLAGVAETQYFGPGTRLLVL.

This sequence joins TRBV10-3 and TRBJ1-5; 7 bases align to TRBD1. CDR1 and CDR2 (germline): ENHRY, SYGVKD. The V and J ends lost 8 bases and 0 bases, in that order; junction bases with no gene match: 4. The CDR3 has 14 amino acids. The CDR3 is CAIRDSRSNQPQHF. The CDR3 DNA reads TGTGCCATCCGGGACAGCCGTAGCAATCAGCCCCAGCATTTT.

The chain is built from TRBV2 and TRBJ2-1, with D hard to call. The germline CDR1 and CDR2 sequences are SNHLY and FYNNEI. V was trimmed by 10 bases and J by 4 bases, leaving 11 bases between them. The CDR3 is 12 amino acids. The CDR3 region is CAIMIPYNEQFF. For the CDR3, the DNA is TGTGCCATCATGATCCCTTACAATGAGCAGTTCTTC.

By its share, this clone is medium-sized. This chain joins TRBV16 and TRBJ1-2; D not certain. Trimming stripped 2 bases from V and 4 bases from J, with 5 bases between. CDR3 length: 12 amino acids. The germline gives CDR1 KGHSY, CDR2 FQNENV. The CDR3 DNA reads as TGTGCCAGCAGCCAAGAGGGCTATGGCTACACCTTC. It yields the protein CASSQEGYGYTF.

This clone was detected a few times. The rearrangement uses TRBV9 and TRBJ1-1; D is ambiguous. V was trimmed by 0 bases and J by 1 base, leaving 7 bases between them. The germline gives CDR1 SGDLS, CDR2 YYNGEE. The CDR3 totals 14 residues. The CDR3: CASSVAQPNTEAFF. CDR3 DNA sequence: TGTGCCAGCAGCGTAGCCCAGCCGAACACTGAAGCTTTCTTT. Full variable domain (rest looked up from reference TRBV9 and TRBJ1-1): DSGVTQTPKHLITATGQRVTLRCSPRSGDLSVYWYQQSLDQGLQFLIQYYNGEERAKGNILERFSAQQFPDLHSELNLSSLELGDSALYFCASSVAQPNTEAFFGQGTRLTVV.

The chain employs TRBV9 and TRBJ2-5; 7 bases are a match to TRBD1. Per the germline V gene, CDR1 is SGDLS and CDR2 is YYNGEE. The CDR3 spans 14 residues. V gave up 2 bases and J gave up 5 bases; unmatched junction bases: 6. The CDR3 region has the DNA TGTGCCAGCAGCGTGAGACAGGGCGAGGAGACCCAGTACTTC. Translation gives CASSVRQGEETQYF. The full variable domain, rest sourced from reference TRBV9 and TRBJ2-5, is DSGVTQTPKHLITATGQRVTLRCSPRSGDLSVYWYQQSLDQGLQFLIQYYNGEERAKGNILERFSAQQFPDLHSELNLSSLELGDSALYFCASSVRQGEETQYFGPGTRLLVL.

DNA of the CDR3: TGTGCCAGTAGGGTTCTCTCTGGGGCCAACGTCCTGACTTTC. Protein sequence: CASRVLSGANVLTF. This sequence joins TRBV19 and TRBJ2-6; D gene ambiguous. The length of the CDR3 is 14 residues. V dropped 6 bases and J dropped 0 bases, with 6 bases sitting between them. From germline, CDR1 is LNHDA and CDR2 SQIVND (reference sequence).

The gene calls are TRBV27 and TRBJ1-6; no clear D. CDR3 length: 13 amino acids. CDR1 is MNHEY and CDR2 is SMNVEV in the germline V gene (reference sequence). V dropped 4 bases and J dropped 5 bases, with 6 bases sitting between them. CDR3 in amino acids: CASSYQDNSPLHF. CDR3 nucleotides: TGTGCCAGCAGTTATCAGGATAATTCACCCCTCCACTTT.

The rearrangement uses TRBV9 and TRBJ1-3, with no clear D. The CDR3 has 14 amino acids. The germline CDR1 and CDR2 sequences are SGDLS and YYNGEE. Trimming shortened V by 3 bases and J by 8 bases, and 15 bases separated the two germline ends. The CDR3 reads CASSAAWARDTIYF. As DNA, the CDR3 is TGTGCCAGCAGCGCTGCCTGGGCGAGAGACACCATATATTTT.

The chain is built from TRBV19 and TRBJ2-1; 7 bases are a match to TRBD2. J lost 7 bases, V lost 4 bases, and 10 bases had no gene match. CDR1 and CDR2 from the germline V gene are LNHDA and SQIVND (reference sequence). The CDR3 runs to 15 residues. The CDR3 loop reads CASSTLGGGWNEQFF. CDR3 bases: TGTGCCAGTAGTACCTTAGGCGGGGGATGGAATGAGCAGTTCTTC.

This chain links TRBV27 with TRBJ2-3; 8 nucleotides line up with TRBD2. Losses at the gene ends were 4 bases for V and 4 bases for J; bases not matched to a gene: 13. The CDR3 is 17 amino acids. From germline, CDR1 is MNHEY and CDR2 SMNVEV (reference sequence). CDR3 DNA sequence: TGTGCCAGCAGTTCCCGATGGTCAGCGGGGGAGCCAGATACGCAGTATTTT. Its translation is CASSSRWSAGEPDTQYF.

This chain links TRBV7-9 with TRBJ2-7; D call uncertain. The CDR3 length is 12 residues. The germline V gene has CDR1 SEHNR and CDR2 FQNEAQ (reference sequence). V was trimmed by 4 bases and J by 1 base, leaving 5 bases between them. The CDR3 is CASSSVSYEQYF. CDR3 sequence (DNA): TGTGCCAGCAGCTCAGTGTCCTACGAGCAGTACTTC.

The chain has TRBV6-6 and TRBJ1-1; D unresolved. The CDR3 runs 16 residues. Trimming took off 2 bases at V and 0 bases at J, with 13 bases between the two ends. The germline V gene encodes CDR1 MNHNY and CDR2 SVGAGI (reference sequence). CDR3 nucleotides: TGTGCCAGCAGTTACGGGGTCGCAGCGCTGAACACTGAAGCTTTCTTT. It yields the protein CASSYGVAALNTEAFF.

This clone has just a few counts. CDR3 nucleotides: TGTGCCAGCAGCTTAGGCGGCGCGCAGGGATATGGCTACACCTTC. Its protein is CASSLGGAQGYGYTF. The chain is built from TRBV7-9 and TRBJ1-2; a weak D match, TRBD1 (5 bases). The CDR3 sequence is 15 residues long. The germline V and J ends were trimmed by 1 base and 5 bases, with 14 bases remaining between them. CDR1 is SEHNR and CDR2 is FQNEAQ in the germline V gene (reference sequence).

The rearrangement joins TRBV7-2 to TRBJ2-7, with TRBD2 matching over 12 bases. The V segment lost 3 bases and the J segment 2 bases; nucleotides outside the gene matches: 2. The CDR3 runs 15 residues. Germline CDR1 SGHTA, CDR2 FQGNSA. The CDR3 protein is CASSLTSGGAYEQYF. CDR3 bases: TGTGCCAGCAGCTTGACTAGCGGGGGAGCCTACGAGCAGTACTTC.

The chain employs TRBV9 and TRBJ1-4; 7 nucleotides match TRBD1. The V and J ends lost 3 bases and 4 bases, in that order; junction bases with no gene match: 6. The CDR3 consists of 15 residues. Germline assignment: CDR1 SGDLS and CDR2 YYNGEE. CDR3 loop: CASSAGGGFNEKLFF. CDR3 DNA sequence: TGTGCCAGCAGCGCAGGGGGTGGCTTTAATGAAAAACTGTTTTTT.

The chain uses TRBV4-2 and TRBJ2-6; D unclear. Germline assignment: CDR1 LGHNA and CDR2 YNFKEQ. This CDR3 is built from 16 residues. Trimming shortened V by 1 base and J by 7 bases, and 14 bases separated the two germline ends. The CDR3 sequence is CASSQVAMAGANVLTF. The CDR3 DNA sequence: TGTGCCAGCAGCCAAGTGGCAATGGCCGGCGCCAACGTCCTGACTTTC.

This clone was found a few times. In DNA form, the CDR3 reads TGTGCCAGTAGTATAGACATACCGGGACAGGGTCAAGAGACCCAGTACTTC. Translated, it gives CASSIDIPGQGQETQYF. The chain couples TRBV19 to TRBJ2-5; 9 nucleotides agree with TRBD1. This CDR3 spans 17 amino acids. Germline trimming cut 0 bases from V and 2 bases from J; bases unmatched to any gene: 7. Germline CDR1 and CDR2: LNHDA and SQIVND (reference sequence).

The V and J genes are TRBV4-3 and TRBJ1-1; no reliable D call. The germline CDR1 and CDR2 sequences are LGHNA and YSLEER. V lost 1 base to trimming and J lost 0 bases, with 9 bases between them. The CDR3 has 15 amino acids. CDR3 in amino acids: CASSQGEHLNTEAFF. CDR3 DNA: TGCGCCAGCAGCCAAGGGGAACACCTGAACACTGAAGCTTTCTTT.

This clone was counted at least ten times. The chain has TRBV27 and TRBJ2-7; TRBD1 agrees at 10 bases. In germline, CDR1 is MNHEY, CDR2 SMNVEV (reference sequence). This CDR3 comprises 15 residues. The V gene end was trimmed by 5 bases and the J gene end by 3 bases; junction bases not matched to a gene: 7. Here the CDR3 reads CASSLGTGVSYEQYF. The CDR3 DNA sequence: TGTGCCAGCAGTCTCGGGACAGGGGTGAGCTACGAGCAGTACTTC.

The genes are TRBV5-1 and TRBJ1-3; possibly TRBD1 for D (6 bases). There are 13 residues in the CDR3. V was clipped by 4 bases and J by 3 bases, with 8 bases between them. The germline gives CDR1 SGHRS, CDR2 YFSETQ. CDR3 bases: TGCGCCAGCAGCACAGGGTTTGGAAACACCATATATTTT. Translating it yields CASSTGFGNTIYF.

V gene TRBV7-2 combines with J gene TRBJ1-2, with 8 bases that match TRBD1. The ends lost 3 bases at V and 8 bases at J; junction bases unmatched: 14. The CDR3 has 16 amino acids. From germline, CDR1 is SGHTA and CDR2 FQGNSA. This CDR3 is CASSFQFSQGARGYTF. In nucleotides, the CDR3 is TGTGCCAGCAGCTTCCAGTTCTCTCAGGGGGCGCGAGGCTACACCTTC.